The 22 T cell receptor beta chains below all came from one sample that was sequenced in a study of T cell responses to AZD1222 COVID-19 vaccine. TCRdb keeps only in-frame clones here, not all; method: immunoSEQ multiplex PCR. The data contain around 160,000 clones, about 93% of them singletons. The source was peripheral blood, collected on day 0 of AZD1222 vaccination. The receptors come from an adult in good health.

The V gene is TRBV6-5, the J gene TRBJ1-5, with 7 bases fitting TRBD1. The CDR3 loop spans 15 amino acids. Per the germline V gene, CDR1 is MNHEY and CDR2 is SVGAGI. The V segment lost 7 bases and the J segment 4 bases; nucleotides outside the gene matches: 10. The CDR3 loop is CASTPLRGLNQPQHF. In nucleotides, the CDR3 is TGTGCCAGCACCCCCCTAAGGGGGCTAAATCAGCCCCAGCATTTT.

A single count supports this clone. The chain uses TRBV18 and TRBJ1-1, with D possibly matching TRBD1 (6 bases). Germline V lookup: CDR1 KGHSH, CDR2 LQKENI. V gave up 6 bases and J gave up 1 base, with 9 bases separating them. The length of the CDR3 is 13 residues. As DNA, the CDR3 is TGTGCCAGCTCCACACAGGGGAACACTGAAGCTTTCTTT. Protein: CASSTQGNTEAFF.

The CDR3 spells CASSSRLTSGGAGDTQYF. For the CDR3, the DNA is TGTGCCAGCAGCTCCCGCCTCACTAGCGGGGGGGCCGGAGATACGCAGTATTTT. This chain connects TRBV7-6 to TRBJ2-3; 13 positions match TRBD2. J was trimmed by 5 bases and V by 4 bases; bases with no gene match: 12. Germline V gene lookup returns CDR1 SGHVS and CDR2 FNYEAQ. The CDR3 runs to 18 residues.

Turning to this clone: The junction departs from the called germline gene at one end, perhaps through a read error. This chain uses TRBV3-1 (or the pseudogene TRBV3-2) with TRBJ2-5; maybe TRBD1 (6 bases). This CDR3 contains 14 residues. The germline gives CDR1 LGHDT, CDR2 YNNKEL (reference sequence). The CDR3 sequence: CASRQGTNQETQYF. The CDR3 DNA follows: TGTGCCAGCAGACAAGGGACAAACCAAGAGACCCAGTACTTC.

V gene TRBV30 combines with J gene TRBJ1-5; D is unclear. The V gene's germline CDR1 is GTSNPN and CDR2 SVGIG (reference sequence). This CDR3 has 13 residues. V shed 5 bases and J shed 2 bases, with 10 bases lying between them. CDR3 sequence (DNA): TGTGCCTGGTCCGAAGATCGCAATCAGCCCCAGCATTTT. Protein: CAWSEDRNQPQHF. The variable domain in full, with the rest retrieved from reference TRBV30 and TRBJ1-5, is SQTIHQWPATLVQPVGSPLSLECTVEGTSNPNLYWYRQAAGRGLQLLFYSVGIGQISSEVPQNLSASRPQDRQFILSSKKLLLSDSGFYLCAWSEDRNQPQHFGDGTRLSIL.

The chain employs TRBV9 and TRBJ1-1; unclear D gene. The CDR3 has 15 amino acids. CDR1 and CDR2 from the germline V gene are SGDLS and YYNGEE. The V end was cut by 3 bases, the J end by 1 base, with 13 bases between. CDR3 bases: TGTGCCAGCAGCGAGGGTGTGGCGTGGAACACTGAAGCTTTCTTT. Translated, it gives CASSEGVAWNTEAFF.

The chain uses TRBV9 and TRBJ2-2; D is uncertain. Germline V gene data show CDR1 as SGDLS and CDR2 as YYNGEE. V lost 3 bases and J 4 bases, leaving 7 bases between the germline ends. The CDR3 contains 13 residues. The CDR3 loop reads CASSESVTGELFF. In nucleotides, the CDR3 is TGTGCCAGCAGCGAGAGCGTCACCGGGGAGCTGTTTTTT.

CDR3 nucleotides: TGTGCCAGCAGCATCGCAACTAATGAAAAACTGTTTTTT. Translating gives CASSIATNEKLFF. The V gene is TRBV4-2, the J gene TRBJ1-4; D gene uncertain. The V gene lost 5 bases and the J gene lost 0 bases, with 4 bases spanning the gap. CDR1 is LGHNA, CDR2 YNFKEQ, per germline. This CDR3 is built from 13 residues.

The V call is TRBV7-9, the J call TRBJ2-2; tentatively, D is TRBD2 (6 bases). V lost 8 bases, J lost 6 bases, and 25 bases lay in between. This CDR3 is built from 17 residues. The germline V gene encodes CDR1 SEHNR and CDR2 FQNEAQ (reference sequence). The CDR3 protein is CASPLGGQALGPGELFF. The DNA of the CDR3 is TGTGCCAGCCCCTTGGGGGGTCAGGCCCTAGGACCCGGGGAGCTGTTTTTT.

The V call is TRBV15, the J call TRBJ2-7; D is undetermined. Germline CDR1 and CDR2: LNHNV and YYDKDF (reference sequence). CDR3 length: 18 amino acids. With 0 bases removed from V and 1 base from J, the gap between germline ends came to 19 bases. The CDR3, as DNA: TGTGCCACCAGCAGAGACGTACAAACACCTTTAAAATCCTACGAGCAGTACTTC. It yields the protein CATSRDVQTPLKSYEQYF.

The chain uses TRBV7-8 and TRBJ1-1; TRBD1 is a possible D gene (5 bases). Germline assignment: CDR1 SGHVS and CDR2 FQNEAQ. The CDR3 sequence is 14 residues long. The germline V and J ends were trimmed by 4 bases and 3 bases, with 12 bases remaining between them. CDR3 amino acids: CASSSRERDTEAFF. The CDR3, as DNA: TGTGCCAGCAGCTCCAGGGAACGGGACACTGAAGCTTTCTTT.

The chain employs TRBV19 and TRBJ2-7; the D is unclear. Germline lookup yields CDR1 LNHDA and CDR2 SQIVND (reference sequence). This CDR3 region has 12 residues. Trimming took 4 bases from V and 7 from J, leaving 11 bases between them. CDR3 DNA sequence: TGTGCCAGTAGTAAGGACCGCCGGGAGCAGTACTTC. Its protein is CASSKDRREQYF.

This sequence joins TRBV7-9 and TRBJ2-7, with TRBD2 matching over 8 bases. V shed 1 base and J 6 bases; nucleotides not matched to a gene: 8. Germline assignment: CDR1 SEHNR and CDR2 FQNEAQ (reference sequence). CDR3 length: 15 amino acids. The CDR3 DNA reads as TGTGCCAGCAGCTTAGAAGGGGCGGGAGGAATCGAGCAGTACTTC. Protein sequence: CASSLEGAGGIEQYF.

V usage is TRBV9 and J usage is TRBJ2-7; TRBD2 matches at 8 bases. This CDR3 is 14 amino acids long. Germline loops: CDR1 SGDLS, CDR2 YYNGEE. Trimming took 0 bases from V and 5 from J; bases not matched to a gene: 4. The chain's CDR3 is CASSVDGRAHEQYF. Here the CDR3 DNA reads TGTGCCAGCAGCGTAGACGGGAGGGCCCACGAGCAGTACTTC.

The V call is TRBV2, the J call TRBJ2-7; possibly TRBD1 or TRBD2 for D (5 bases each). The germline V gene has CDR1 SNHLY and CDR2 FYNNEI. The germline V and J ends were trimmed by 4 bases and 5 bases, with 9 bases remaining between them. The CDR3 sequence is 12 residues long. For the CDR3, the DNA is TGTGCCAGCAGTGGGGACGGAAACGAGCAGTACTTC. Translating it yields CASSGDGNEQYF.

The chain joins TRBV10-2 to TRBJ2-1; D uncertain. Germline assignment: CDR1 WSHSY and CDR2 SAAADI. The CDR3 runs to 10 residues. Trimming stripped 9 bases from V and 10 bases from J, with 10 bases between. The CDR3 DNA reads as TGCGCCAGTCCGGTGAGGGAGCAGTTCTTC. This encodes CASPVREQFF.

As DNA, the CDR3 is TGTGCTAGTGGCCTCCGCCTTCCCGGGACTGTATATAATTCACCCCTCCACTTT. It encodes CASGLRLPGTVYNSPLHF. V usage is TRBV12-5 and J usage is TRBJ1-6; the D gene is possibly TRBD1 (5 bases). The CDR3 has 18 amino acids. The ends were cut back, 6 bases at V and 4 bases at J, with 22 bases in the middle. The germline V gene has CDR1 LGHNT and CDR2 FRNRAP.

The gene calls are TRBV6-1 and TRBJ1-2; D not certain. The CDR3 contains 12 residues. Trimming pared 5 bases from V and 8 bases from J, leaving 12 bases between. CDR1 is MNHNS, CDR2 SASEGT, per germline. The CDR3 bases are TGTGCCAGCAGTTCCGTCCTTGGCGGCTACACCTTC. Its translation: CASSSVLGGYTF.

J is TRBJ1-5 and V is TRBV2; no definite D call. The germline CDR1 and CDR2 sequences are SNHLY and FYNNEI. The CDR3 is 14 amino acids. V dropped 1 base and J dropped 2 bases, with 6 bases sitting between them. CDR3 loop: CASSEGRGNQPQHF. The CDR3 nucleotides are TGTGCCAGCAGTGAAGGTAGGGGCAATCAGCCCCAGCATTTT.

The rearrangement uses TRBV5-1 and TRBJ1-2, with a tentative D call TRBD1 (5 bases). The ends were cut back, 3 bases at V and 1 base at J, with 16 bases in the middle. Germline V gene lookup returns CDR1 SGHRS and CDR2 YFSETQ. This CDR3 spans 16 amino acids. CDR3: CASSSSDGAGNYGYTF. CDR3 nucleotide sequence: TGCGCCAGCAGCTCATCCGACGGGGCGGGTAACTATGGCTACACCTTC.

The chain couples TRBV3-1 (or the pseudogene TRBV3-2) to TRBJ2-1; D is unresolved. The CDR3 totals 16 residues. CDR1 and CDR2 from the germline V gene are LGHDT and YNNKEL (reference sequence). The V and J ends lost 4 bases and 1 base respectively, with 14 bases between them. The CDR3 here is CASSPILGLSYNEQFF. The CDR3 DNA sequence: TGTGCCAGCAGCCCAATATTGGGCCTATCCTACAATGAGCAGTTCTTC.

The gene calls are TRBV4-1 and TRBJ1-5, with TRBD1 as a possible D gene (5 bases). This CDR3 is 17 amino acids long. V was shortened by 4 bases and J by 0 bases, with 16 bases between the two germline ends. In germline, CDR1 is MGHRA, CDR2 YSYEKL. In DNA, the CDR3 is TGCGCCAGCAGCCCCCGGGTTTTGGGGGATAGCAATCAGCCCCAGCATTTT. Translating it yields CASSPRVLGDSNQPQHF.